A selection of T cell receptor beta chains follows, all from one sample in a study of control samples from healthy donors and cancer patients. The table came from immunoSEQ multiplex PCR; TCRdb's copy has only in-frame clones and leaves some out. In the table there are about 98,000 clones, approximately 81% of which are singletons. The sequencing sample was made of blood. The receptors originated from a woman in her twenties or thirties in good health. CDR3s include the opening cysteine and the closing phenylalanine or tryptophan.

V gene	J gene	CDR3 protein
TRBV5-6	TRBJ2-1	CASRPTSGGAGFYEQFF
TRBV5-1	TRBJ2-5	CASSSSRRGETQYF
TRBV28	TRBJ2-7	CASRPGGARNYEQYF
TRBV4-1	TRBJ1-3	CASSQDASSGNTIYF
TRBV10-3	TRBJ2-7	CAIRGQDSFYEQYF
TRBV6-4	TRBJ2-7	CASSECLAGGPVSYEQYF
TRBV10-3	TRBJ1-2	CAISGQGAGGYTF
TRBV6-6	TRBJ1-1	CASSGTGRVNTEAFF
TRBV5-1	TRBJ2-5	CASSFERGGQETQYF
TRBV24-1	TRBJ2-1	CATSDWDRGSYNEQFF
TRBV6-5	TRBJ1-2	CASSRGKGAF
TRBV6-1	TRBJ1-2	CASSESARGGYTF
TRBV2	TRBJ1-2	CASSEFRGNYGYTF
TRBV10-3	TRBJ2-1	CAISESRGLNEQFF
TRBV6-2/TRBV6-3	TRBJ2-1	CASSRSGLASNEQFF
TRBV19	TRBJ2-7	CASSDRSFDEQYF
TRBV6-4	TRBJ2-3	CASSEGQGADTQYF
TRBV5-6	TRBJ2-1	CASSSTGGVGSYNEQFF
TRBV2	TRBJ1-2	CASSEAVYYGYTF
TRBV2	TRBJ2-3	CASSRLAVGTDTQYF
TRBV28	TRBJ1-1	CASRGPGHTEAFF
TRBV20-1	TRBJ2-5	CSARIGETQYF
TRBV30	TRBJ2-7	CAWSVQGAYSYEQYF
TRBV5-4	TRBJ1-2	CASSPRQGYGYTF
TRBV7-3	TRBJ1-6	CASSWTGNSPLHF
TRBV19	TRBJ2-3	CASSPPGQGSDTQYF
TRBV27	TRBJ1-6	CASARFSVSSYNSPLHF
TRBV13	TRBJ2-3	CASSPAWGPSTDTQYF
TRBV2	TRBJ1-2	CASSETQGGGGYTF
TRBV12-5	TRBJ1-3	CASGTSMTSTGNTIYF
TRBV6-6	TRBJ2-7	CASSYGTLYEQYF
TRBV3-1/TRBV3-2	TRBJ1-3	CASSPKLGRRNTIYF
TRBV24-1	TRBJ2-1	CATSDPLGASSYNEQFF
TRBV6-6	TRBJ1-1	CASSPRSAADGEAFF
TRBV2	TRBJ2-7	CASSTRWQGSREQYF
TRBV27	TRBJ2-5	CASSPDPSQETQYF
TRBV5-4	TRBJ1-1	CASSFSLNTEAFF
TRBV3-1/TRBV3-2	TRBJ2-3	CASSRALDTQYF
TRBV7-2	TRBJ1-3	CASSSGRRSSGNTIYF
TRBV9	TRBJ2-7	CASSASGGASYEQYF
TRBV6-2/TRBV6-3	TRBJ2-7	CASSPTKGVGEQYF
TRBV15	TRBJ2-5	CATSTGTSGQETQYF
TRBV3-1/TRBV3-2	TRBJ2-5	CASSQRRGGQNTQYF
TRBV5-5	TRBJ2-7	CASSLVGGPSEQYF
TRBV18	TRBJ2-7	CASSRTGTGISYEQYF
TRBV7-2	TRBJ1-1	CASSLFGYTEAFF
TRBV15	TRBJ1-1	CATSGGYRSDTEAFF
TRBV5-4	TRBJ2-2	CASSLEVNTGELFF
TRBV7-2	TRBJ1-4	CASSPQRNEKLFF
TRBV24-1	TRBJ1-2	CATSDAGRSDYGYTF
TRBV6-7	TRBJ1-5	CASSYSRRAHFSNQPQHF
TRBV3-1/TRBV3-2	TRBJ1-1	CASSQVISNTEAFF
TRBV4-1	TRBJ1-6	CASSQDVDRSYNSPLHF